This entry describes one TCR beta chain. As yet, its antigen is unknown. This CDR3 is built from 16 residues. Germline CDR1 is SGHTA and CDR2 is FQGTGA. The ends lost 3 bases at V and 11 bases at J; junction bases unmatched: 11. TCRdb keeps only in-frame clones here, not all; method: immunoSEQ multiplex PCR. The sample carries nearly 1 million clones, around three quarters recorded once. The entry originates in a study of shared clonotypes between healthy human individuals. Study summary: Three CD4 naive, three CD4 memory, two CD8 naive and one CD8 memory plate were used per donor.

Study-level findings and limits: Limited genetic and exposure-history diversity came from having few donors. Non-shared clonotypes had lower generation probabilities than clonotypes shared by all four sorted-subset donors.

The chain uses TRBV7-3 and TRBJ2-1; 12 nucleotides align to TRBD1. The sequence came from a man aged 18 to 35 in good health. Sequencing was done on a sample of memory CD4+ T cells sorted from blood. Indicated subset: CD45RA-negative fraction. The CDR3 is CASSFNVGTGGGKQFF. The DNA for the CDR3 is TGTGCCAGCAGCTTTAATGTTGGGACAGGGGGCGGTAAGCAGTTCTTC.